The present TCR beta chain was sequenced within a study of T cells in Graves' hyperthyroidism and ophthalmopathy. Broader study findings: A model of 13 V-J features distinguished ophthalmopathy from stable hyperthyroidism.

As regards this clonotype: Antigen unknown.

The germline gives CDR1 MGHDK, CDR2 SYGVNS. The V and J ends lost 4 bases and 7 bases respectively, with 17 bases between them. This CDR3 has 16 amino acids. The investigators amplified TCR beta CDR3 regions from RNA transcripts. First-round RT-PCR targeting the TCR CDR3 was performed with the HTBI primer set. TCRdb re-analysed the multiplex PCR reads in MiXCR, keeping a single row per CDR3 protein. The table shows about 700,000 distinct CDR3 sequences, with less than 45% occurring only once. Patients were excluded for uncontrolled infection, other autoimmune disease, pregnancy or lactation. Thyroid ultrasound and orbital computed tomography, with clinical symptoms and serum thyroxine and TRAb, informed diagnoses.

V usage is TRBV25-1 and J usage is TRBJ1-6; D perhaps matches TRBD1 (6 bases). This TCR was recovered from an adult man with Graves' disease, either hyperthyroidism or ophthalmopathy (not recorded which). The sequenced material came from peripheral blood or thyroid tissue (not recorded which). CDR3 residues: CASSAPRGFDNSPLHF. The CDR3 nucleotides are TGTGCCAGCAGTGCACCCAGGGGATTTGACAATTCACCCCTCCACTTT.